What follows describes a single T cell receptor (beta chain). As yet, its antigen is unknown. The sample is drawn from a study of cytomegalovirus exposure and HLA in healthy donors. The CDR3 length is 14 residues. V lost 4 bases and J lost 7, with 14 bases in between. Per the germline V gene, CDR1 is SGHTA and CDR2 is FQGNSA. Use of 60 Vbeta and 13 Jbeta primers characterized the PCR. Method: immunoSEQ multiplex PCR; TCRdb's copy keeps in-frame clones and lacks some. The sample records tens of thousands of clones, approximately 71% being singletons. Study-level points and caveats: Association of a missense DCLRE1C variant with TCR beta V- and J-gene trimming was reported in a later analysis.

The sample was PBMCs. This clonotype originated in a man aged 50 or older in good health and CMV-seropositive. This chain links TRBV7-2 with TRBJ1-5; the D is unclear. This CDR3 is CASSYPGLWQPQHF. For the CDR3, the DNA is TGTGCCAGCAGCTACCCTGGGCTTTGGCAGCCCCAGCATTTT. The entire variable domain, with the rest obtained from reference TRBV7-2 and TRBJ1-5, is as follows: GAGVSQSPSNKVTEKGKDVELRCDPISGHTALYWYRQSLGQGLEFLIYFQGNSAPDKSGLPSDRFSAERTGGSVSTLTIQRTQQEDSAVYLCASSYPGLWQPQHFGDGTRLSIL.